The sequence of this T cell receptor (beta chain) was determined in a study of blood T cell repertoires in COVID-19. This CDR3 spans 15 amino acids. V was cut by 4 bases and J by 4 bases, with 18 bases left in between. CDR1 and CDR2 (germline): SGHTS, YDEGEE. The data were produced by immunoSEQ multiplex PCR, yet TCRdb's version contains in-frame clones alone and is incomplete. Of about 320,000 clones in the sample, roughly 87% are singletons; the top ten hold around 9.3%. This clone appeared once. Participants had their cohort set by participant-reported clinical history. Sequenced: PBMCs or T cells enriched from blood (not recorded which). The TCR comes from a woman between 18 and 29 years old who had recovered from COVID-19. The rearrangement links TRBV5-8 to TRBJ2-7; TRBD1 might be the D (6 bases). CDR3 nucleotides: TGTGCCAGCAGCGGGGCCACAGGGTTACGATACGAGCAGTACTTC. This codes for CASSGATGLRYEQYF.